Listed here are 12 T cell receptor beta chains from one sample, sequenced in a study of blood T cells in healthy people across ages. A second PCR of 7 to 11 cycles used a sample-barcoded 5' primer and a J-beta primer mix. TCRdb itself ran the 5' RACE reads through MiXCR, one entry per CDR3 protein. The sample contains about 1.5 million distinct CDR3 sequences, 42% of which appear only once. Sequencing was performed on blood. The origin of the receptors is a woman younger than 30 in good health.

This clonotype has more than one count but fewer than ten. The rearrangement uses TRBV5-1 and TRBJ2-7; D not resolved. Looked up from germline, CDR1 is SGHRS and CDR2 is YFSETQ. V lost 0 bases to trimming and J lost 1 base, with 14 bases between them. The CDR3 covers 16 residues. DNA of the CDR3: TGCGCCAGCAGCTTGGGGACGTCTCTGGGTTCCTACGAGCAGTACTTC. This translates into CASSLGTSLGSYEQYF.

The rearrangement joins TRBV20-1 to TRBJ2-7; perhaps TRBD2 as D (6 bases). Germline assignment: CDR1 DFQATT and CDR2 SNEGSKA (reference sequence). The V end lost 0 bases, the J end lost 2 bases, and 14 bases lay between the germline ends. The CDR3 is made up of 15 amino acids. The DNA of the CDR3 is TGCAGTGCTAGAGATCAACTAGCAGCTACCTACGAGCAGTACTTC. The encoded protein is CSARDQLAATYEQYF.

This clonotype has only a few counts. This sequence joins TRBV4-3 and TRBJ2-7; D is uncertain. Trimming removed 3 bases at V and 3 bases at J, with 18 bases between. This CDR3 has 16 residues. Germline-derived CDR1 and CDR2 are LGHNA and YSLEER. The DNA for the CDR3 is TGCGCCAGCAGCCAGGAGAGCAGCTACCTAAACTACGAGCAGTACTTC. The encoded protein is CASSQESSYLNYEQYF.

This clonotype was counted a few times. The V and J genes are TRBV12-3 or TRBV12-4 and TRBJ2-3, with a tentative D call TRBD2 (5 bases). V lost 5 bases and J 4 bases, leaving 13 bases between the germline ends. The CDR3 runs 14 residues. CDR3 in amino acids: CASSNVRSADTQYF. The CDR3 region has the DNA TGTGCCAGCAGTAACGTCCGTAGCGCAGATACGCAGTATTTT.

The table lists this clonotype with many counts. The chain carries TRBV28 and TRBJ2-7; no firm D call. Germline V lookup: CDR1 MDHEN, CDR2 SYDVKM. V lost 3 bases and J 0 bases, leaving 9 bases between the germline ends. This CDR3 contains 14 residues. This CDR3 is CASSFIGISYEQYF. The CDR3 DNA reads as TGTGCCAGCAGTTTTATAGGGATCTCCTACGAGCAGTACTTC.

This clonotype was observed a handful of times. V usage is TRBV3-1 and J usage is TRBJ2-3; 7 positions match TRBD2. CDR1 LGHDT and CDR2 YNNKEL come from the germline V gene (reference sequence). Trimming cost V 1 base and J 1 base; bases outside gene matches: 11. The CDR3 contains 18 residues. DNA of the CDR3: TGTGCCAGCAGCCAAGTTCACTTGCGGGAGCTGGGCACAGATACGCAGTATTTT. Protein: CASSQVHLRELGTDTQYF.

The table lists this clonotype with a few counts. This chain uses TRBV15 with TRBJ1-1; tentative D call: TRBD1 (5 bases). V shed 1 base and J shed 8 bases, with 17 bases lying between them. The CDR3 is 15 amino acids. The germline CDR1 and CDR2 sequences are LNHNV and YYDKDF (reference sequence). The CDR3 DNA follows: TGTGCCACCAGCAGAGGAGGGCGAGACAGACTAGAAGCTTTCTTT. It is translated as CATSRGGRDRLEAFF.

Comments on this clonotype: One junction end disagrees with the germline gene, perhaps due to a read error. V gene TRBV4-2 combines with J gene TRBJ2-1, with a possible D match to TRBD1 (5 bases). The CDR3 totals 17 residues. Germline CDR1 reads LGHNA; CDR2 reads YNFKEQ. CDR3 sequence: CASSQGRGDSAYNGQFF. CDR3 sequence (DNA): TGTGCCAGCAGCCAAGGAAGGGGCGATTCTGCCTACAATGGGCAGTTCTTC.

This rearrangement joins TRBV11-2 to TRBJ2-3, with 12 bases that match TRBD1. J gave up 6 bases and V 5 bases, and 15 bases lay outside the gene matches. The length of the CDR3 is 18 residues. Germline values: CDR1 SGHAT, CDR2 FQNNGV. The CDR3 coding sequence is TGTGCCAGCAGCATGACCGGGACAGGGGGCCCGCGACCCGATACGCAGTATTTT. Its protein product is CASSMTGTGGPRPDTQYF.

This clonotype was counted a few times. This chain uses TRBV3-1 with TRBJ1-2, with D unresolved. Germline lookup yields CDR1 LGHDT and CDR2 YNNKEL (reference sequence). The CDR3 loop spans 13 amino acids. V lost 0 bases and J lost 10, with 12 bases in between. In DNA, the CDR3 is TGTGCCAGCAGCCAAGATCAGCAACAGATCTACACCTTC. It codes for CASSQDQQQIYTF. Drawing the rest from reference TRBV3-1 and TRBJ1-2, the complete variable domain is DTAVSQTPKYLVTQMGNDKSIKCEQNLGHDTMYWYKQDSKKFLKIMFSYNNKELIINETVPNRFSPKSPDKAHLNLHINSLELGDSAVYFCASSQDQQQIYTFGSGTRLTVV.

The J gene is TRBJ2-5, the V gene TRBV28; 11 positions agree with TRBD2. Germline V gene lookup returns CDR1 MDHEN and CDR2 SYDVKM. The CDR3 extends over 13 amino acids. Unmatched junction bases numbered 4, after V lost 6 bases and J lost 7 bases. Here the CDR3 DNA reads TGTGCCAGCAGAACTAGCGGGAGACCGACCCAGTACTTC. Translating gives CASRTSGRPTQYF.

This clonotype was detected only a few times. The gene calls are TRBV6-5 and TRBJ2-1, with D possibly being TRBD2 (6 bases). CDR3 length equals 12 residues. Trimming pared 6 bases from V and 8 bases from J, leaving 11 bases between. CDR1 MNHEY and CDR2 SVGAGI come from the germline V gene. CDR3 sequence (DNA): TGTGCCAGCAGAAGCCGCGGGGATGAGCAGTTCTTC. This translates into CASRSRGDEQFF.